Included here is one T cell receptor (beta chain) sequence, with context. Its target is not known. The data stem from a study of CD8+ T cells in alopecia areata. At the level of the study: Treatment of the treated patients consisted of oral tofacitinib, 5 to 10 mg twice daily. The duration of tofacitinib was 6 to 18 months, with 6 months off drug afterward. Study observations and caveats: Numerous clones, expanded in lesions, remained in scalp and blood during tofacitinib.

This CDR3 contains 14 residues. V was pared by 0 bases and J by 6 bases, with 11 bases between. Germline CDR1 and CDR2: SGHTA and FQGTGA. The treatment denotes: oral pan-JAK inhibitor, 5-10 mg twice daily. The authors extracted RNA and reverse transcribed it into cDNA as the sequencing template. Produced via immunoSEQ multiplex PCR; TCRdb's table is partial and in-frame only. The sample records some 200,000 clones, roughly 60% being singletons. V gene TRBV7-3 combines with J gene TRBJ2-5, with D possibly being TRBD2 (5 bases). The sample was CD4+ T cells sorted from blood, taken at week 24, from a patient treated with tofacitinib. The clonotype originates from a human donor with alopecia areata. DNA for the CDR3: TGTGCCAGCAGCTTAACGGGAGTTGGGAAGACCCAGTACTTC. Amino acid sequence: CASSLTGVGKTQYF.